This T cell receptor beta chain was identified in a study of T cell responses to AZD1222 COVID-19 vaccine. Germline assignment: CDR1 SNHLY and CDR2 FYNNEI. V trimming: 8 bases; J trimming: 3 bases; junction bases outside the gene matches: 7. This CDR3 comprises 14 residues. The study's findings and limits: Most donors were white British, females outnumbered males, and clonal diversity was possibly underestimated. Nearly half of spike-specific TCRs reportedly target variant regions that are unmutated in the B.1.351 and B.1.1.7 variants. Repertoires were obtained only post-peak T cell response.

As concerns this clone: Its target is not known.

Generated by immunoSEQ multiplex PCR, the TCRdb table keeps only in-frame clones and is missing some. The top ten hold around 1.8% of the sample, which has approximately 200,000 clones, about 94% seen once. The source of this sequence is an adult who received the MenACWY meningococcal vaccine as a control. Sequenced material: peripheral blood, taken 28 days after the second dose of the MenACWY control vaccine. V usage is TRBV2 and J usage is TRBJ2-1; 7 bases match TRBD2. The CDR3 region is CASVPGLNYNEQFF. The DNA of the CDR3 is TGTGCCAGCGTTCCGGGACTAAACTACAATGAGCAGTTCTTC.